This paragraph covers one TCR beta chain sequence. The antigen is undetermined. TCRdb's copy holds only in-frame clones and misses some; the assay was immunoSEQ multiplex PCR. The sample records about 35,000 clones, around 85% being singletons. This entry comes from a study of radiotherapy plus CTLA-4 blockade in lung cancer. Looking at the study overall: Of all patients, more than 15% responded objectively and approximately 30% showed disease control.

Study findings and constraints: The best predictor of response was reported to be early blood T cell clone dynamics, with interferon-beta.

Those patients who had chemo-refractory metastatic non-small-cell lung cancer were given focal radiation along with CTLA-4 blockade through ipilimumab. Specimen: peripheral blood, collected from a patient treated with radiotherapy plus ipilimumab. This clonotype originated in a human donor with non-small cell lung cancer who had stable disease on radiotherapy plus ipilimumab.

The CDR3 coding sequence is TGTGCCAGCCAAGCGGGAGGCCAAGAGACCCAGTACTTC. Translation: CASQAGGQETQYF. The gene calls are TRBV18 and TRBJ2-5, with 9 bases lining up with TRBD2. Trimming took 8 bases from V and 1 from J; bases not matched to a gene: 2. The length of the CDR3 is 13 residues. Germline V CDR1 and CDR2: KGHSH, LQKENI.